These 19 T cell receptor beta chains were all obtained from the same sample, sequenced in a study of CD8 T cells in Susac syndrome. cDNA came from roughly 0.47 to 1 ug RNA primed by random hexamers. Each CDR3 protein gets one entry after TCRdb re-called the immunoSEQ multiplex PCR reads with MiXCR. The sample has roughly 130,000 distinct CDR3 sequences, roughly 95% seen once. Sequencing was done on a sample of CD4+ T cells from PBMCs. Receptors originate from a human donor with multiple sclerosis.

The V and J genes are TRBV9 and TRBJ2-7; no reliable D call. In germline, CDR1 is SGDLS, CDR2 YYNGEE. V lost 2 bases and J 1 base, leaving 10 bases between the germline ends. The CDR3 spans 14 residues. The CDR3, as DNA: TGTGCCAGCAGCGTTTCGGTCAAATCCTACGAGCAGTACTTC. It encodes CASSVSVKSYEQYF.

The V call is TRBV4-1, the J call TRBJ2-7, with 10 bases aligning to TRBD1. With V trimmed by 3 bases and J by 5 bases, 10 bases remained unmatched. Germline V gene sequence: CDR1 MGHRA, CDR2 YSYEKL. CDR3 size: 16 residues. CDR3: CASSQQGQGTANEQYF. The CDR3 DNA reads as TGCGCCAGCAGCCAGCAGGGACAGGGGACGGCGAACGAGCAGTACTTC.

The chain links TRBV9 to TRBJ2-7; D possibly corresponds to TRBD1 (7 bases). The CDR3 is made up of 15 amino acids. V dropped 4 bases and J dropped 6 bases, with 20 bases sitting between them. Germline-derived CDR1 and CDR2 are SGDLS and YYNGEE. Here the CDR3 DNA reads TGTGCCAGCAGCTTAAACGACAGGGCGGAGGGCGAGCAGTACTTC. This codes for CASSLNDRAEGEQYF. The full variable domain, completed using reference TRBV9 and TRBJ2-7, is DSGVTQTPKHLITATGQRVTLRCSPRSGDLSVYWYQQSLDQGLQFLIQYYNGEERAKGNILERFSAQQFPDLHSELNLSSLELGDSALYFCASSLNDRAEGEQYFGPGTRLTVT.

The CDR3 loop is CASSKTSGLSSEQFF. DNA of the CDR3: TGTGCCAGCAGTAAGACTAGCGGGCTCTCCAGTGAGCAGTTCTTC. This chain connects TRBV27 to TRBJ2-1, with TRBD2 identical over 10 bases. V lost 5 bases to trimming and J lost 9 bases; unmatched junction nucleotides: 10. The CDR3 contains 15 residues. Germline V CDR1 and CDR2: MNHEY, SMNVEV (reference sequence).

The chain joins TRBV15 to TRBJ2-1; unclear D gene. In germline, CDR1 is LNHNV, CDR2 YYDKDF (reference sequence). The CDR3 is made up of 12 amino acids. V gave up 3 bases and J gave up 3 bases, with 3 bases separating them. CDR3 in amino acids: CATSSYYNEQFF. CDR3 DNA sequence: TGTGCCACCAGCAGCTACTACAATGAGCAGTTCTTC.

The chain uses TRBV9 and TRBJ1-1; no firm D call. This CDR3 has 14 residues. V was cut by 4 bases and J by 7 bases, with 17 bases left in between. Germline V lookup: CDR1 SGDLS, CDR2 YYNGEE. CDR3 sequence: CASSPVTMEGEAFF. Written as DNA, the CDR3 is TGTGCCAGCAGCCCTGTTACAATGGAGGGTGAAGCTTTCTTT.

DNA of the CDR3: TGTGCCAGCAGCTTAGTTCTGACTTTGAACACTGAAGCTTTCTTT. Its translation is CASSLVLTLNTEAFF. The chain links TRBV7-2 to TRBJ1-1; no definite D call. Germline CDR1 is SGHTA and CDR2 is FQGNSA. The V end was cut by 1 base, the J end by 0 bases, with 9 bases between. The CDR3 runs 15 residues.

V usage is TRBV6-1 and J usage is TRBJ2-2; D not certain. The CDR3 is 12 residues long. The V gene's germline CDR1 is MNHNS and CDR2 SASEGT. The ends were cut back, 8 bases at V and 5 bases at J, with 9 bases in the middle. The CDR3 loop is CASGVPTGELFF. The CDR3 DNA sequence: TGTGCCAGCGGGGTCCCGACCGGGGAGCTGTTTTTT.

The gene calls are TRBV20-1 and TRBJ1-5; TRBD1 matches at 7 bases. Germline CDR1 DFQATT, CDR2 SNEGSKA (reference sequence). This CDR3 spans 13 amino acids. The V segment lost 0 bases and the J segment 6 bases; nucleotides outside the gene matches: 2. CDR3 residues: CSARDRGTQPQHF. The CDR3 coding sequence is TGCAGTGCTAGAGACAGGGGGACTCAGCCCCAGCATTTT.

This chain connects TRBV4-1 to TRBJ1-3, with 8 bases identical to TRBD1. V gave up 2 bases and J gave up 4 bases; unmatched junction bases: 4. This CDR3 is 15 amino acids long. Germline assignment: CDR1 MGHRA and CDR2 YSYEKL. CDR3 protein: CASSQPTGAGNTIYF. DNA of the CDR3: TGCGCCAGCAGCCAACCGACAGGGGCCGGAAACACCATATATTTT.

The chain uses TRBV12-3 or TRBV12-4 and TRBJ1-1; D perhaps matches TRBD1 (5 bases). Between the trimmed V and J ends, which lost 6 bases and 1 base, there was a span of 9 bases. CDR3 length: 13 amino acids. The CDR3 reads CASSLGPNTEAFF. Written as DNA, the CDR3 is TGTGCCAGCAGCCTGGGGCCGAACACTGAAGCTTTCTTT.

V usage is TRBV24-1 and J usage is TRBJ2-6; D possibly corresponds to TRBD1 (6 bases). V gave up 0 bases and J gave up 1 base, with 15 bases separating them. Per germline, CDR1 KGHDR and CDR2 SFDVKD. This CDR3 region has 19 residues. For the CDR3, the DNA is TGTGCCACCAGTGATTTGTCCCAGGGGACCAAATCTGGGGCCAACGTCCTGACTTTC. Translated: CATSDLSQGTKSGANVLTF.

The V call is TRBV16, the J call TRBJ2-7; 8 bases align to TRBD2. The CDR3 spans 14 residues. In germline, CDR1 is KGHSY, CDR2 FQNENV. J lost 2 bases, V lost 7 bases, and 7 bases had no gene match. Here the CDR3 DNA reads TGTGCCAGCACCTCCCGGGGGGGCGCCTACGAGCAGTACTTC. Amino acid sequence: CASTSRGGAYEQYF.

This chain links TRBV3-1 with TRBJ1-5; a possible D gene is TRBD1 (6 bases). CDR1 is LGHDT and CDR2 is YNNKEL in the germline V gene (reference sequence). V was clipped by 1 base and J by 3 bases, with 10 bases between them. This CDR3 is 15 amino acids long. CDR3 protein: CASSQVRDTNQPQHF. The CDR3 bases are TGTGCCAGCAGCCAAGTCCGGGACACCAATCAGCCCCAGCATTTT.

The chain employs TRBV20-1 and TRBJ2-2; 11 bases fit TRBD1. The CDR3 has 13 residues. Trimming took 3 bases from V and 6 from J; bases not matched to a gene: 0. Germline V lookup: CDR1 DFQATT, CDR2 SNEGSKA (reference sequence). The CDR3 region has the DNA TGCAGTGCTAGGGACAGGGGGCCCGGGGAGCTGTTTTTT. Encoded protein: CSARDRGPGELFF.

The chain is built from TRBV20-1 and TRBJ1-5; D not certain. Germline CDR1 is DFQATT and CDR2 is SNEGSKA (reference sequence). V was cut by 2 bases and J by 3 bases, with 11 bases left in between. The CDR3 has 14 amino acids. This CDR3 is CSARTGIPNQPQHF. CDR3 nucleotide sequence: TGCAGTGCTAGAACCGGGATCCCCAATCAGCCCCAGCATTTT.

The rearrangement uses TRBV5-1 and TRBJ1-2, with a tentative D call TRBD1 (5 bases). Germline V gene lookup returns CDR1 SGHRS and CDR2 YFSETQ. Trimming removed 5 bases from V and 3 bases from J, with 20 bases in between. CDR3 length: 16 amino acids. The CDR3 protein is CASRQEGRGNYYGYTF. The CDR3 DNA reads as TGCGCCAGCAGGCAGGAGGGGCGAGGAAACTACTATGGCTACACCTTC.

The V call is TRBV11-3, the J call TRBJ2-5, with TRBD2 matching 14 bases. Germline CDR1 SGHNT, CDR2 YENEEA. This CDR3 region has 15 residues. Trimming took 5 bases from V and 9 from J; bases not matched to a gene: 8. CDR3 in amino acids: CASSQGLAGETAQYF. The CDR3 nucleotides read TGTGCCAGCAGCCAGGGACTAGCGGGGGAGACCGCCCAGTACTTC. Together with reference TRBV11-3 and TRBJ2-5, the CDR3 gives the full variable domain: EAGVVQSPRYKIIEKKQPVAFWCNPISGHNTLYWYLQNLGQGPELLIRYENEEAVDDSQLPKDRFSAERLKGVDSTLKIQPAELGDSAVYLCASSQGLAGETAQYFGPGTRLLVL.

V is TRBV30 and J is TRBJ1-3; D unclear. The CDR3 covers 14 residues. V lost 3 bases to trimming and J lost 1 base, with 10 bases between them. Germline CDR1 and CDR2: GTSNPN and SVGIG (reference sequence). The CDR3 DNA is TGTGCCTGGAGACGCGACCGTTCTGGAAACACCATATATTTT. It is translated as CAWRRDRSGNTIYF.